Described below is a single T cell receptor beta chain sequence and its context. Its antigen is as yet unknown. The sample is drawn from a study of metastatic and nonmetastatic thyroid tumors. On the study more broadly: Across peripheral blood and tumor or nodule tissue samples taken from malignant and benign thyroid patients, the repertoires were compared with one another.

In the source study's methods: It was from CDR3 differences across clinicopathological groups that a distant-metastasis classifier for papillary thyroid cancer was built. TCRdb reassembled clones from the PCR reads with MiXCR. The V and J calls, along with clone size, are taken from TCRdb and not from the paper's own processing. The sample consists of around 30,000 clones, around 19% of them appearing once. Study findings and constraints: Significantly higher TCR beta diversity was reportedly seen in malignant thyroid tumors than benign nodules, in blood and tumor.

This CDR3 contains 14 residues. Germline CDR1 is SGHRS and CDR2 is YFSETQ. V shed 3 bases and J 4 bases; nucleotides not matched to a gene: 3. Among the patients, none had received any treatment before thyroid surgery. This chain links TRBV5-1 with TRBJ2-7; 11 nucleotides agree with TRBD2. The sequenced material came from blood. This receptor was taken from a female donor with papillary thyroid cancer or a benign thyroid nodule (not recorded which). Some clones in this sample may be carry-over from other donors' samples. The CDR3 protein is CASSSTSGDYEQYF. CDR3 sequence (DNA): TGCGCCAGCAGCTCGACTAGCGGGGATTACGAGCAGTACTTC.